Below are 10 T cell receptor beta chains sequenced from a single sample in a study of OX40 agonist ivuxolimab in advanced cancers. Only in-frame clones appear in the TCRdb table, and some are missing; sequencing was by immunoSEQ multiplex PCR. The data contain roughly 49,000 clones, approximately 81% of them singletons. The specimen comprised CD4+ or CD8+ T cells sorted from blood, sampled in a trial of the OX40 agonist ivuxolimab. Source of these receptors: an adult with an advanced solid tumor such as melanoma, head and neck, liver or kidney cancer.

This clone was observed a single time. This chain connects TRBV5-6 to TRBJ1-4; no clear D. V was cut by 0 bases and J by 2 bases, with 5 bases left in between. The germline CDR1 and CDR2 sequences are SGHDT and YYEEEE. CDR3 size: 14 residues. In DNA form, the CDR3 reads TGTGCCAGCAGCTTGGCACTCACTAATGAAAAACTGTTTTTT. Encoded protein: CASSLALTNEKLFF.

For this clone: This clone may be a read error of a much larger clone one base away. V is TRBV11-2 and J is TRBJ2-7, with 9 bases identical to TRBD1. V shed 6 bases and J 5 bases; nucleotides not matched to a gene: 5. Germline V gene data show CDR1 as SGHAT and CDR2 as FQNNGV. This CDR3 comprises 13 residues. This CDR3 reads CASRSRDRDEQYF. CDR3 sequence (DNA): TGTGCCAGCAGATCCCGGGACAGGGACGAGCAGTACTTC.

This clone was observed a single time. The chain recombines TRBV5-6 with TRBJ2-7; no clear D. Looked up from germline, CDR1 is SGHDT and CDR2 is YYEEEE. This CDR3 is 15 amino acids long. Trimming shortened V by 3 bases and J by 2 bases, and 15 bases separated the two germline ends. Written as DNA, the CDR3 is TGTGCCAGCAGCTATGGTCCCGAAGGACCCTACGAGCAGTACGTC. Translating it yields CASSYGPEGPYEQYV.

CDR3 nucleotides: TGTGCCAGCAGCTCCGGACTAACCGGGGAGCTGTTTTTT. Its translation is CASSSGLTGELFF. The chain joins TRBV7-9 to TRBJ2-2; weak D call: TRBD2 (6 bases). CDR3 length: 13 amino acids. Germline V gene sequence: CDR1 SEHNR, CDR2 FQNEAQ (reference sequence). Deletions cut 4 bases from V and 5 bases from J, with 8 bases between.

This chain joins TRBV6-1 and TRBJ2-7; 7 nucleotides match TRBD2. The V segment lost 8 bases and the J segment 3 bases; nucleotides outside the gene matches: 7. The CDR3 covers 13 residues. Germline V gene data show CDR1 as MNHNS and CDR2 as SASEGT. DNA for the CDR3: TGTGCCAGCTCACTGGGAGGGGACTACGAGCAGTACTTC. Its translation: CASSLGGDYEQYF.

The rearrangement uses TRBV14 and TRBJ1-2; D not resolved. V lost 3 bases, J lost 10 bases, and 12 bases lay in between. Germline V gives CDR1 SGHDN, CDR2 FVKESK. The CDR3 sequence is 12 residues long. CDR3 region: CASSHDSRTYTF. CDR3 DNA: TGTGCCAGCAGCCATGACTCCAGGACCTACACCTTC.

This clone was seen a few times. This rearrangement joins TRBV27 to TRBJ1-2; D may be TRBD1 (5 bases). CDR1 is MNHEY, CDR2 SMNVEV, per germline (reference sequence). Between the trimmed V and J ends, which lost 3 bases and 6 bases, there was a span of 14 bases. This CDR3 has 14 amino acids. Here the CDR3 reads CASSFVTGFDGYTF. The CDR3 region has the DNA TGTGCCAGCAGTTTCGTCACAGGATTTGATGGCTACACCTTC.

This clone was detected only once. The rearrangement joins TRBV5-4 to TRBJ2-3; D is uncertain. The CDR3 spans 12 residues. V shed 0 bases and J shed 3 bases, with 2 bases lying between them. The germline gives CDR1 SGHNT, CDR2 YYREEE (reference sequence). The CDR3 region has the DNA TGTGCCAGCAGCTTGGCGACAGATACGCAGTATTTT. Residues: CASSLATDTQYF.

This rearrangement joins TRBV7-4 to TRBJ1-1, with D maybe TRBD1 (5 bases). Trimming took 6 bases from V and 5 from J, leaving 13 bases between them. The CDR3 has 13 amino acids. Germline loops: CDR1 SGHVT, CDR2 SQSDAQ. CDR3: CASSAGIPTEAFF. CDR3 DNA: TGTGCCAGCAGTGCAGGGATTCCAACTGAAGCTTTCTTT.

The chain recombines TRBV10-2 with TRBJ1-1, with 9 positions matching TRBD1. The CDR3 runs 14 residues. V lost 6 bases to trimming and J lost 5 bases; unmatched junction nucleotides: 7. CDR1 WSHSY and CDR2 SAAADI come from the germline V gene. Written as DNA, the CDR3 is TGCGCCAGCAGGGCGACAGGGGGAGAGACTGAAGCTTTCTTT. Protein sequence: CASRATGGETEAFF.